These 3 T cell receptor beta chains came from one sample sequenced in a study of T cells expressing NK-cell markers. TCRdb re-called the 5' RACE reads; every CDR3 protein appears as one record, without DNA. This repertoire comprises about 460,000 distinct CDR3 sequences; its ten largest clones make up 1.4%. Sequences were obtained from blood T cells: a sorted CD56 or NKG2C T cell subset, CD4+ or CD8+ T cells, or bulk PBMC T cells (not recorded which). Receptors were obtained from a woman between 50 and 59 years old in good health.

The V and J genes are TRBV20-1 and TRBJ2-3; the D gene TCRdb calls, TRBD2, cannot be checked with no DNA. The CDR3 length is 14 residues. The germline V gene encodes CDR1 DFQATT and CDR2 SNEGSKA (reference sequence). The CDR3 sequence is CSAKGTGGRDTQYF.

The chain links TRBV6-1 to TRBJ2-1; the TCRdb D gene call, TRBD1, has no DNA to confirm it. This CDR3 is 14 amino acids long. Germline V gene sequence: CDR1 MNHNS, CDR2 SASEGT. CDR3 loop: CASSESWASNEQFF.

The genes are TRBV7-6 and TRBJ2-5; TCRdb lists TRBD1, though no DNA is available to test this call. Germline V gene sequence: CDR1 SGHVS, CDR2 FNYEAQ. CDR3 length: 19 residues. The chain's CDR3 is CASSLARGKGDLIGETQYF.